The text below deals with one T cell receptor beta chain. Per the original data handling: Reference gene primer amplification gave estimated nucleated cell counts. Repertoires were generated with immunoSEQ multiplex PCR, while TCRdb's copy carries only in-frame clones and drops some. V, J and clone size reflect that table, while D and trimming were determined from the DNA. The sample lists a few hundred thousand clones; 88% were seen once. These data belong to a study of blood T cell repertoires in COVID-19. Study-wide context: Samples came from the United States, Italy and Spain, spanning acute and convalescent COVID-19. PBMCs, B-cell-depleted T cells, or T cells provided the cDNA or gDNA that made up the material.

Germline V gives CDR1 MDHEN, CDR2 SYDVKM. CDR3 size: 14 residues. Deletions cut 2 bases from V and 8 bases from J, with 13 bases between. The study recruited exposed participants who had met a COVID-19 case within 2 weeks before entry. V and J are TRBV28 and TRBJ2-4; D is possibly TRBD1 (7 bases). The sequence came from a woman aged 35 to 49 who had been exposed to COVID-19. The sample taken for sequencing was PBMCs or T cells enriched from blood (not recorded which). The CDR3 here is CASSLRGRGDIQYF. CDR3 nucleotide sequence: TGTGCCAGCAGTTTAAGGGGCAGGGGGGACATTCAGTACTTC.